The clone carrying this T cell receptor beta chain appeared many times. Its target is unknown. Trimming cost V 1 base and J 10 bases, with 19 bases left between them. The CDR3 is 16 residues long. Germline assignment: CDR1 SGHAT and CDR2 FQDESV (reference sequence). This sample was taken from a study of CD8+CD57+ T cells in acquired aplastic anemia. Study-level information: Each DNA sample taken from sorted CD4+ and CD8+ cells came to about 3.4 ug on average. Study-level findings and limits: Researchers report that about 29 CD8+ CDR3 sequences appeared in both patients and controls.

Profiles of TCR beta VDJ and CDR3 were generated from a genomic DNA template. TCRdb fed the reads into MiXCR, producing one record per CDR3 protein. The sample has more than 150,000 distinct CDR3 sequences, 40% to 55% seen once; the top ten hold roughly 3.2%. Patients chosen for sequencing had CD8+CD57+ cells that had expanded, as shown by flow cytometry. The chain recombines TRBV11-1 with TRBJ1-4; possibly TRBD1 for D (5 bases). The TCR sequence derives from a human donor with aplastic anemia. Sequencing input: sorted CD4+, CD8+, or CD8+CD57+ T cells (not recorded which) from PBMCs. CDR3: CASSLGQGRTEGKLFF. The CDR3 coding sequence is TGTGCCAGCAGCTTAGGGCAGGGCCGAACCGAGGGAAAACTGTTTTTT.